This T cell receptor (beta chain) was obtained from a study of blood T cell repertoires in COVID-19. V dropped 4 bases and J dropped 0; count of bases not matched to a gene: 6. Germline CDR1 is LGHDT and CDR2 is YNNKEL (reference sequence). The CDR3 is 18 residues long. Assay used: immunoSEQ multiplex PCR; TCRdb lists only in-frame clones, some missing. The sample holds approximately 82,000 clones; around four fifths are singletons and the top ten take over 15%. This sequence was found in a woman aged 55-70 years with acute or convalescent COVID-19. The chain recombines TRBV3-1 (or the pseudogene TRBV3-2) with TRBJ2-6; TRBD1 matches 10 bases. Specimen: peripheral blood. CDR3 DNA: TGTGCCAGCAGCCGGACGACAGGGGGCCCCTCTGGGGCCAACGTCCTGACTTTC. Residues: CASSRTTGGPSGANVLTF.